Listed below are T cell receptor beta chains from one sample, sequenced in a study of glioma-infiltrating T cells after dendritic cell vaccination. Using immunoSEQ multiplex PCR, the repertoire was profiled, and TCRdb retains in-frame clones only, with some absent. The repertoire consists of more than 70,000 clones, with over 75% occurring once and the leading ten covering more than 2%. The sample in question was blood, obtained after dendritic cell vaccination. Receptor source: a human donor with glioblastoma. The CDR3 runs from the conserved cysteine through the conserved F or W. D genes are given only for firm matches.

>TRBJ1-1|TRBV7-9|.
CASSQRRVNTEAFF
TGTGCCAGCAGTCAAAGGAGGGTGAACACTGAAGCTTTCTTT
>TRBJ2-3|TRBV2|TRBD2
CASSEGGLAGFASTDTQYF
TGTGCCAGCAGTGAGGGAGGACTAGCGGGGTTCGCTAGCACAGATACGCAGTATTTT
>TRBJ2-1|TRBV4-1|TRBD2
CASSPQADTGGEQFF
TGCGCCAGCAGTCCTCAGGCGGATACGGGGGGTGAGCAGTTCTTC
>TRBJ2-7|TRBV5-1|.
CASSSQGGEYEQYF
TGCGCCAGCAGCTCCCAAGGAGGGGAGTACGAGCAGTACTTC
>TRBJ2-1|TRBV30|TRBD2
CAWSSGLAGLNSYNEQFF
TGTGCCTGGAGTAGTGGGCTAGCGGGACTTAACTCCTACAATGAGCAGTTCTTC
>TRBJ1-6|TRBV7-9|TRBD1
CASSPGQGASYNSPLHF
TGTGCCAGCAGCCCGGGACAGGGGGCCTCCTATAATTCACCCCTCCACTTT
>TRBJ2-1|TRBV6-5|.
CASSYSGQFNEQFF
TGTGCCAGCAGTTACTCGGGACAATTCAATGAGCAGTTCTTC
>TRBJ2-3|TRBV5-1|.
CASSLVGQSTDTQYF
TGCGCCAGCAGCTTGGTCGGACAGAGCACAGATACGCAGTATTTT
>TRBJ2-2|TRBV10-1|.
CASSYRVGAGELFF
TGCGCCAGCAGCTACAGGGTGGGGGCCGGGGAGCTGTTTTTT
>TRBJ1-4|TRBV6-1|TRBD1
CASSRDSATKARLFF
TGTGCCAGCAGCCGGGACAGTGCTACAAAGGCACGACTGTTTTTT